This TCR beta chain was retrieved from a study of OX40 agonist ivuxolimab in advanced cancers. Assay: immunoSEQ multiplex PCR; the TCRdb copy retains only in-frame clones and omits some. The sample records under 70,000 clones, 70% to 90% being singletons. V shed 5 bases and J shed 4 bases, with 9 bases lying between them. This CDR3 has 12 amino acids. Germline CDR1 and CDR2: SGHTA and FQGNSA. As for this clone: The antigen remains unidentified.

Notes on the study in general: At 0.1 to 3.0 mg/kg and by week 6, clonal expansion occurred in CD4+ and CD8+ blood T cells.

The sequence was obtained from an adult with an advanced solid tumor such as melanoma, head and neck, liver or kidney cancer. The specimen comprised CD4+ or CD8+ T cells sorted from blood, sampled in a trial of the OX40 agonist ivuxolimab. The chain is built from TRBV7-2 and TRBJ2-7, with a weak D call TRBD2 (5 bases). This chain's CDR3 is CASSPRAYEQYF. DNA for the CDR3: TGTGCCAGCAGCCCGAGGGCGTACGAGCAGTACTTC.